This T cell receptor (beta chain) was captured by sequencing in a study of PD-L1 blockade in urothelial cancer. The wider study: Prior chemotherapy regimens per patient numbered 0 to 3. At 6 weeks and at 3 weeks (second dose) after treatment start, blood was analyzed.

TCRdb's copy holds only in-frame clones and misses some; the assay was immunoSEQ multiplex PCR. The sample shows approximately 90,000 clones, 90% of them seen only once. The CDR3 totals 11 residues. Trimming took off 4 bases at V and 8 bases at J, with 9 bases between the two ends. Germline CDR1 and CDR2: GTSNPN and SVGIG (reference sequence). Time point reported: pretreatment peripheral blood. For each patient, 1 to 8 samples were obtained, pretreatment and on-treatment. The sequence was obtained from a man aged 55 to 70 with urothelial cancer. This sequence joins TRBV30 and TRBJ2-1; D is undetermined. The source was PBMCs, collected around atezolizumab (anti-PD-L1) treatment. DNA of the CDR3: TGTGCCTGGACGTACGGGTATGAGCAGTTCTTC. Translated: CAWTYGYEQFF.